The 27 T cell receptor beta chains reported below all come from one sample, sequenced in a study of blood T cell repertoires in COVID-19. The assay was immunoSEQ multiplex PCR, and TCRdb's table has in-frame clones only and misses some. This sample has 250,000 to 400,000 clones, with 85% found just once. Specimen: PBMCs or T cells enriched from blood (not recorded which). The receptors shown here come from a woman aged 30 to 39 who had been exposed to COVID-19.

The J gene is TRBJ1-6, the V gene TRBV6-5; D is unresolved. This CDR3 contains 15 residues. The V and J ends lost 2 bases and 0 bases respectively, with 5 bases between them. CDR1 MNHEY and CDR2 SVGAGI come from the germline V gene. The DNA for the CDR3 is TGTGCCAGCAGTTACGGGAGCTCCTATAATTCACCCCTCCACTTT. Its translation is CASSYGSSYNSPLHF.

This chain connects TRBV19 to TRBJ2-3; tentative D call: TRBD2 (6 bases). V was cut by 9 bases and J by 1 base, with 14 bases left in between. In germline, CDR1 is LNHDA, CDR2 SQIVND (reference sequence). The CDR3 covers 14 residues. Here the CDR3 DNA reads TGTGCCAGCGCTCGGGAGCGGCGCACAGATACGCAGTATTTT. It is translated as CASARERRTDTQYF. The full variable domain, rest sourced from reference TRBV19 and TRBJ2-3, is DGGITQSPKYLFRKEGQNVTLSCEQNLNHDAMYWYRQDPGQGLRLIYYSQIVNDFQKGDIAEGYSVSREKKESFPLTVTSAQKNPTAFYLCASARERRTDTQYFGPGTRLTVL.

The gene calls are TRBV7-2 and TRBJ2-3; 12 bases are a match to TRBD2. J gave up 3 bases and V 5 bases, and 12 bases lay outside the gene matches. Germline V gene lookup returns CDR1 SGHTA and CDR2 FQGNSA. This CDR3 comprises 18 residues. The CDR3 sequence is CASSEPSGGGLRTDTQYF. The DNA for the CDR3 is TGTGCCAGCAGCGAACCTAGCGGGGGGGGCTTGAGGACAGATACGCAGTATTTT.

The rearrangement joins TRBV6-4 to TRBJ2-1; 8 bases match TRBD2. V lost 5 bases and J lost 9; bases outside the gene matches: 6. This CDR3 contains 13 residues. Germline CDR1 and CDR2: MRHNA and SNTAGT. The CDR3 here is CASSLAGTTEQFF. For the CDR3, the DNA is TGTGCCAGCAGTTTAGCGGGGACTACTGAGCAGTTCTTC.

This chain connects TRBV7-9 to TRBJ2-1; TRBD1 might be the D (5 bases). The germline V and J ends were trimmed by 0 bases and 6 bases, with 9 bases remaining between them. The length of the CDR3 is 14 residues. Germline lookup yields CDR1 SEHNR and CDR2 FQNEAQ (reference sequence). CDR3 in amino acids: CASSLAGQGNEQFF. The DNA for the CDR3 is TGTGCCAGCAGCTTAGCGGGCCAGGGCAATGAGCAGTTCTTC.

In this sample, this clone turned up once. The rearrangement links TRBV13 to TRBJ2-7, with 7 bases fitting TRBD2. The CDR3 is made up of 13 amino acids. The V segment lost 1 base and the J segment 7 bases; nucleotides outside the gene matches: 4. Germline V gene sequence: CDR1 PRHDT, CDR2 FYEKMQ (reference sequence). The CDR3 here is CASSLAGRGEQYF. The DNA for the CDR3 is TGTGCCAGCAGCTTAGCAGGGAGGGGAGAGCAGTACTTC. The full variable domain, in which reference TRBV13 and TRBJ2-7 provide the parts outside the CDR3, is AAGVIQSPRHLIKEKRETATLKCYPIPRHDTVYWYQQGPGQDPQFLISFYEKMQSDKGSIPDRFSAQQFSDYHSELNMSSLELGDSALYFCASSLAGRGEQYFGPGTRLTVT.

The chain has TRBV4-1 and TRBJ1-2; D perhaps matches TRBD1 (5 bases). Looked up from germline, CDR1 is MGHRA and CDR2 is YSYEKL. The V end lost 1 base, the J end lost 9 bases, and 18 bases lay between the germline ends. The CDR3 extends over 15 amino acids. CDR3 in amino acids: CASSQVDSGQDSYTF. CDR3 coding DNA: TGCGCCAGCAGCCAAGTTGACTCAGGGCAGGACAGCTACACCTTC.

The J gene is TRBJ1-2, the V gene TRBV29-1; TRBD1 is a possible D gene (5 bases). Germline CDR1 reads SQVTM; CDR2 reads ANQGSEA. V lost 2 bases to trimming and J lost 4 bases, with 14 bases between them. This CDR3 has 14 residues. The CDR3: CSVETSGGGYGYTF. CDR3 DNA: TGCAGCGTTGAAACCTCCGGGGGGGGCTATGGCTACACCTTC.

V is TRBV27 and J is TRBJ1-2; no reliable D call. Between the trimmed V and J ends, which lost 6 bases and 5 bases, there was a span of 13 bases. Per the germline V gene, CDR1 is MNHEY and CDR2 is SMNVEV (reference sequence). This CDR3 has 13 amino acids. This chain's CDR3 is CASSPTPGYGYTF. The DNA for the CDR3 is TGTGCCAGCAGCCCTACCCCCGGGTATGGCTACACCTTC.

This clone was counted between two and nine times. The chain couples TRBV5-6 to TRBJ1-2, with D hard to call. Germline CDR1 reads SGHDT; CDR2 reads YYEEEE. CDR3 length equals 14 residues. Trimming cost V 1 base and J 6 bases, with 13 bases left between them. The CDR3 DNA reads as TGTGCCAGCAGCTTGAACTACGGAACAAATGGCTACACCTTC. Translation: CASSLNYGTNGYTF.

The rearrangement links TRBV30 to TRBJ2-7; D perhaps matches TRBD1 (5 bases). The CDR3 length is 12 residues. Looked up from germline, CDR1 is GTSNPN and CDR2 is SVGIG (reference sequence). The germline V and J ends were trimmed by 2 bases and 1 base, with 6 bases remaining between them. CDR3 nucleotide sequence: TGTGCCTGGAGTAGGGGATCCTACGAGCAGTACTTC. Translation gives CAWSRGSYEQYF.

This clone was seen a few times. This chain uses TRBV28 with TRBJ1-3; no definite D call. Germline values: CDR1 MDHEN, CDR2 SYDVKM. V lost 11 bases to trimming and J lost 3 bases, with 8 bases between them. This CDR3 comprises 11 residues. This chain's CDR3 is CAGRVGNTIYF. The DNA of the CDR3 is TGTGCCGGGCGGGTTGGAAACACCATATATTTT.

As for this clone: Other DNA sequences in this specimen translate into the identical CDR3. CDR3 sequence (DNA): TGTGCCTGGAGTGTACAGGGGAACACTGAAGCTTTCTTT. This codes for CAWSVQGNTEAFF. The J gene is TRBJ1-1, the V gene TRBV30; possibly TRBD1 for D (6 bases). CDR1 is GTSNPN and CDR2 is SVGIG in the germline V gene (reference sequence). V shed 0 bases and J shed 1 base, with 6 bases lying between them. The CDR3 runs 13 residues.

The chain combines TRBV4-1 with TRBJ1-2; D gene unclear. The germline V gene encodes CDR1 MGHRA and CDR2 YSYEKL. There are 16 residues in the CDR3. Trimming took off 1 base at V and 1 base at J, with 13 bases between the two ends. CDR3 DNA sequence: TGCGCCAGCAGCCAAGGGCCCACGAGGGTTAACTATGGCTACACCTTC. The encoded protein is CASSQGPTRVNYGYTF.

The rearrangement joins TRBV30 to TRBJ2-5; 13 bases align to TRBD2. The CDR3 consists of 14 residues. The germline CDR1 and CDR2 sequences are GTSNPN and SVGIG (reference sequence). Trimming took 3 bases from V and 6 from J; bases not matched to a gene: 4. This CDR3 is CAWRGTSGTKTQYF. As DNA, the CDR3 is TGTGCCTGGAGAGGGACTAGCGGGACGAAGACCCAGTACTTC.

This chain links TRBV5-1 with TRBJ2-1; tentatively, D is TRBD2 (6 bases). The V and J ends lost 0 bases and 6 bases respectively, with 13 bases between them. CDR1 SGHRS and CDR2 YFSETQ come from the germline V gene. The CDR3 covers 15 residues. CDR3 in DNA: TGCGCCAGCAGCTTGGCCCTAGCGCAATTCAATGAGCAGTTCTTC. It specifies CASSLALAQFNEQFF.

The genes are TRBV4-1 and TRBJ1-1; the D gene is possibly TRBD1 (5 bases). There are 17 residues in the CDR3. Trimming took off 3 bases at V and 3 bases at J, with 20 bases between the two ends. The germline V gene has CDR1 MGHRA and CDR2 YSYEKL. For the CDR3, the DNA is TGCGCCAGCAGCCAGGAACCGACGGGGGGACGGGACACTGAAGCTTTCTTT. It translates to CASSQEPTGGRDTEAFF.

The rearrangement links TRBV3-1 (or the pseudogene TRBV3-2) to TRBJ1-2; D is unresolved. CDR3 length: 18 residues. Germline CDR1 LGHDT, CDR2 YNNKEL (reference sequence). The ends were cut back, 0 bases at V and 2 bases at J, with 19 bases in the middle. CDR3 DNA sequence: TGTGCCAGCAGCCAAGAGAGAGCAGGTGGTGTCGACAACTATGGCTACACCTTC. It yields the protein CASSQERAGGVDNYGYTF.

The rearrangement uses TRBV28 and TRBJ2-2; a weak D match, TRBD1 (6 bases). Germline V gene sequence: CDR1 MDHEN, CDR2 SYDVKM. Trimming shortened V by 1 base and J by 4 bases, and 13 bases separated the two germline ends. The CDR3 length is 16 residues. The CDR3 DNA reads TGTGCCAGCAGTTTATCCGCAGGGGTGAGCACCGGGGAGCTGTTTTTT. Translating it yields CASSLSAGVSTGELFF.

The V call is TRBV12-3 or TRBV12-4, the J call TRBJ2-7; unclear D gene. Trimming cost V 6 bases and J 4 bases, with 10 bases left between them. This CDR3 spans 12 amino acids. In DNA form, the CDR3 reads TGTGCCAGCAGCCTCGTCGTTTACGAGCAGTACTTC. Encoded protein: CASSLVVYEQYF.

Notes on this clone: Other DNA sequences in the sample encode the same CDR3. CDR3 amino acids: CASSLSGNGYTF. Written as DNA, the CDR3 is TGTGCCAGCAGTTTATCGGGGAACGGCTACACCTTC. The rearrangement uses TRBV28 and TRBJ1-2; D not certain. The V and J ends lost 1 base and 8 bases respectively, with 8 bases between them. CDR3 length equals 12 residues. CDR1 is MDHEN, CDR2 SYDVKM, per germline.

The table lists this clone with a count of one. The gene calls are TRBV6-5 and TRBJ2-7; tentatively, D is TRBD2 (5 bases). The CDR3 contains 13 residues. CDR1 and CDR2 from the germline V gene are MNHEY and SVGAGI. V was shortened by 8 bases and J by 7 bases, with 18 bases between the two germline ends. CDR3 loop: CASRPGTLGEQYF. The CDR3 DNA reads TGTGCCAGCCGCCCGGGAACCCTAGGGGAGCAGTACTTC.

About this clone itself: At the DNA level, this CDR3 is encoded by other sequences in the same sample as well. This chain joins TRBV10-3 and TRBJ2-2, with TRBD1 matching over 11 bases. The CDR3 consists of 14 residues. CDR1 ENHRY and CDR2 SYGVKD come from the germline V gene. Trimming at V came to 6 bases and at J to 4 bases, leaving 1 base not matched to a gene. The CDR3, as DNA: TGTGCCATCAGCGGGACAGGGGGCACCGGGGAGCTGTTTTTT. Amino acid sequence: CAISGTGGTGELFF.

This clone was observed a single time. The chain uses TRBV25-1 and TRBJ1-6, with D possibly matching TRBD1 (5 bases). The V and J ends lost 1 base and 7 bases respectively, with 11 bases between them. CDR1 and CDR2 (germline): MGHDK, SYGVNS. The CDR3 is 15 residues long. The chain's CDR3 is CASSESIGVNSPLHF. CDR3 nucleotide sequence: TGTGCCAGCAGTGAATCGATAGGGGTCAATTCACCCCTCCACTTT.

The J gene is TRBJ2-7, the V gene TRBV7-9; 10 nucleotides line up with TRBD2. The CDR3 has 15 amino acids. With V trimmed by 5 bases and J by 2 bases, 6 bases remained unmatched. CDR1 is SEHNR, CDR2 FQNEAQ, per germline (reference sequence). CDR3 residues: CASSPPAGGAYEQYF. In DNA, the CDR3 is TGTGCCAGCAGCCCCCCAGCGGGAGGGGCCTACGAGCAGTACTTC.

This CDR3 is CASSRTGGALETQYF. CDR3 in DNA: TGTGCCAGTAGTAGAACAGGGGGCGCGTTAGAGACCCAGTACTTC. This rearrangement joins TRBV19 to TRBJ2-5; TRBD1 matches 9 bases. Germline assignment: CDR1 LNHDA and CDR2 SQIVND (reference sequence). V lost 4 bases, J lost 4 bases, and 7 bases stayed unmatched. The CDR3 length is 15 residues.

V gene TRBV4-3 combines with J gene TRBJ2-1, with 10 nucleotides matching TRBD2. Germline values: CDR1 LGHNA, CDR2 YSLEER. The CDR3 runs 17 residues. Losses at the gene ends were 0 bases for V and 9 bases for J; bases not matched to a gene: 11. CDR3 DNA sequence: TGCGCCAGCAGCCAAGATTACCCCAGCGGGGGGGCTGGTGAGCAGTTCTTC. Its protein product is CASSQDYPSGGAGEQFF.